This T cell receptor (beta chain) is from a study of blood T cells in healthy people across ages. Combining a sample-barcoded 5' primer with a J-beta primer mix, a second PCR ran for roughly 6 to 11 cycles. Each cDNA molecule was tagged by a template-switch adaptor with 12 random nucleotides. The study obtained at least 3 million CDR3-containing paired-end reads from every sample. One entry per CDR3 protein, called by TCRdb with MiXCR from the 5' RACE reads. This table holds 750,000 to 1,000,000 distinct CDR3 sequences, 25% to 35% found once. Germline assignment: CDR1 SGHVS and CDR2 FNYEAQ. The CDR3 length is 14 residues. V dropped 5 bases and J dropped 2; count of bases not matched to a gene: 5. This clonotype was found many times. These data are also associated with another study on T cells of mothers and their children. That publication notes: The people who donated were a few healthy Caucasian mothers and their six children.

The chain combines TRBV7-6 with TRBJ1-1, with TRBD1 matching over 7 bases. The TCR comes from a middle-aged woman in good health. The material sequenced was blood. The CDR3 is CASSNLGGNTEAFF. The CDR3 nucleotides read TGTGCCAGCAGCAACCTAGGGGGCAACACTGAAGCTTTCTTT. Full variable domain (rest looked up from reference TRBV7-6 and TRBJ1-1): GAGVSQSPRYKVTKRGQDVALRCDPISGHVSLYWYRQALGQGPEFLTYFNYEAQQDKSGLPNDRFSAERPEGSISTLTIQRTEQRDSAMYRCASSNLGGNTEAFFGQGTRLTVV.